These T cell receptor beta chains were read from a single sample in a study of T cell clusters in autoimmune cytopenias. Reanalyzing the multiplex PCR reads, TCRdb keeps one entry per CDR3 protein, without DNA. This sample's table has roughly 9,000 distinct CDR3 sequences. The sample taken for sequencing was peripheral blood. Receptors were obtained from a human donor with an autoimmune cytopenia or autoimmune hepatitis (not recorded which). CDR3s include the opening cysteine and the closing phenylalanine or tryptophan. Fields, in order: V gene, J gene, clone size, CDR3 protein. For some rows the clone size is stated as once, few or many, or as a class when expanded; others skip it.

v_call: TRBV30; j_call: TRBJ1-6; clone_size: medium-sized; cdr3_aa: CAWSPSGLSPLHF
v_call: TRBV19; j_call: TRBJ2-7; clone_size: medium-sized; cdr3_aa: CASRRGQNPTYEQYF
v_call: TRBV18; j_call: TRBJ2-5; clone_size: medium-sized; cdr3_aa: CASSTGTQETQYF
v_call: TRBV10-3; j_call: TRBJ1-2; clone_size: medium-sized; cdr3_aa: CAISDGVGQGGGYTF
v_call: TRBV7-6; j_call: TRBJ2-2; clone_size: -; cdr3_aa: CASSLVLAGGTNTGELFF
v_call: TRBV5-5; j_call: TRBJ2-3; clone_size: medium-sized; cdr3_aa: CASSLSTTDTQYF
v_call: TRBV6-5; j_call: TRBJ2-1; clone_size: medium-sized; cdr3_aa: CASNAARLAGQEQFF
v_call: TRBV12-3/TRBV12-4; j_call: TRBJ2-3; clone_size: medium-sized; cdr3_aa: CASKWDGRTDTQYF
v_call: TRBV19; j_call: TRBJ2-7; clone_size: medium-sized; cdr3_aa: CASSIAGTASYEQYF
v_call: TRBV6-5; j_call: TRBJ2-5; clone_size: medium-sized; cdr3_aa: CASSSPVGETQYF
v_call: TRBV11-1; j_call: TRBJ2-3; clone_size: medium-sized; cdr3_aa: CASSAPGQGTDTQYF
v_call: TRBV19; j_call: TRBJ1-2; clone_size: medium-sized; cdr3_aa: CASSPDGGYGYTF
v_call: TRBV7-2; j_call: TRBJ2-5; clone_size: -; cdr3_aa: CASSRAGTLQETQYF
v_call: TRBV15; j_call: TRBJ1-6; clone_size: medium-sized; cdr3_aa: CATRAGVYNSPLHF
v_call: TRBV12-3/TRBV12-4; j_call: TRBJ2-5; clone_size: -; cdr3_aa: CATRVGGPWETQYF
v_call: TRBV30; j_call: TRBJ2-3; clone_size: medium-sized; cdr3_aa: CAWVTWTEGDTQYF
v_call: TRBV30; j_call: TRBJ2-2; clone_size: medium-sized; cdr3_aa: CAWSSRAGELFF
v_call: TRBV15; j_call: TRBJ2-3; clone_size: medium-sized; cdr3_aa: CATSRERDPVVDTQYF
v_call: TRBV27; j_call: TRBJ1-2; clone_size: medium-sized; cdr3_aa: CASSLKGAKGYTF
v_call: TRBV6-5; j_call: TRBJ2-5; clone_size: medium-sized; cdr3_aa: CASSYSRGTPTSQYF
v_call: TRBV5-4; j_call: TRBJ2-3; clone_size: -; cdr3_aa: CASSVGTSGGAGTDTQYF
v_call: TRBV4-2; j_call: TRBJ2-3; clone_size: -; cdr3_aa: CASSQDRLGPDTQYF
v_call: TRBV15; j_call: TRBJ1-1; clone_size: -; cdr3_aa: CATSRGSGGTAEAFF
v_call: TRBV5-4; j_call: TRBJ2-1; clone_size: -; cdr3_aa: CASSPPGQRSYNEQFF
v_call: TRBV12-3/TRBV12-4; j_call: TRBJ2-5; clone_size: -; cdr3_aa: CASSLWGGEETQYF
v_call: TRBV20-1; j_call: TRBJ2-2; clone_size: -; cdr3_aa: CSASTGTGMDTGELFF
v_call: TRBV7-2; j_call: TRBJ2-1; clone_size: -; cdr3_aa: CAWTGFIYNEQFF
v_call: TRBV4-2; j_call: TRBJ2-1; clone_size: -; cdr3_aa: CASSPEYLAVYNEQFF
v_call: TRBV18; j_call: TRBJ2-5; clone_size: -; cdr3_aa: CVSSPISGSPQYF
v_call: TRBV10-3; j_call: TRBJ2-3; clone_size: medium-sized; cdr3_aa: CAIKGASGKTDTQYF
v_call: TRBV19; j_call: TRBJ2-1; clone_size: medium-sized; cdr3_aa: CASSIGGTTFYNEQFF
v_call: TRBV10-1; j_call: TRBJ2-5; clone_size: -; cdr3_aa: CASSEIYFGTQYF
v_call: TRBV5-1; j_call: TRBJ2-6; clone_size: -; cdr3_aa: CASSSPRDSSGANVLTF
v_call: TRBV5-1; j_call: TRBJ2-1; clone_size: -; cdr3_aa: CASSLEYEQFF
v_call: TRBV19; j_call: TRBJ1-1; clone_size: -; cdr3_aa: CASSVRGILTEAFF
v_call: TRBV7-2; j_call: TRBJ2-7; clone_size: -; cdr3_aa: CASSRGRFYEQYF
v_call: TRBV28; j_call: TRBJ1-4; clone_size: -; cdr3_aa: CASSIQGVDEKLFF
v_call: TRBV15; j_call: TRBJ1-5; clone_size: medium-sized; cdr3_aa: CATSRDRGMSQPQHF
v_call: TRBV30; j_call: TRBJ1-1; clone_size: medium-sized; cdr3_aa: CAWSLNLRTEAFF
v_call: TRBV6-6; j_call: TRBJ1-1; clone_size: -; cdr3_aa: CASSYRGGYTEAFF
v_call: TRBV4-3; j_call: TRBJ2-7; clone_size: -; cdr3_aa: CASSQDLAALEQYF
v_call: TRBV20-1; j_call: TRBJ1-1; clone_size: -; cdr3_aa: CSARDLNRANTEAFF
v_call: TRBV7-9; j_call: TRBJ1-1; clone_size: -; cdr3_aa: CASSLGGSTEAFF
v_call: TRBV18; j_call: TRBJ1-4; clone_size: medium-sized; cdr3_aa: CASSRRDRDDEKLFF
v_call: TRBV6-5; j_call: TRBJ1-1; clone_size: medium-sized; cdr3_aa: CASSYRGQGAFF
v_call: TRBV11-1; j_call: TRBJ2-1; clone_size: medium-sized; cdr3_aa: CASSPLWPASNEQFF
v_call: TRBV5-1; j_call: TRBJ2-3; clone_size: -; cdr3_aa: CASSRDSGISTDTQYF
v_call: TRBV6-6; j_call: TRBJ1-5; clone_size: -; cdr3_aa: CASSITQLRSQHF